Presented here are 2 T cell receptor beta chains from one specimen sequenced in a study of lymphopenia after photon versus proton radiotherapy. Assay: immunoSEQ multiplex PCR; the TCRdb copy retains only in-frame clones and omits some. The sample has 55,000 to 70,000 clones; 70% to 90% are singletons. Sample: peripheral blood, taken from a patient treated with photon-based radiotherapy. The receptor set was obtained from a man in his forties or fifties with gastric cancer.

The rearrangement joins TRBV27 to TRBJ1-2; unclear D gene. The germline gives CDR1 MNHEY, CDR2 SMNVEV (reference sequence). Between the trimmed V and J ends, which lost 7 bases and 3 bases, there was a span of 15 bases. There are 14 residues in the CDR3. CDR3 DNA: TGTGCCAGCACTCGCAAGGGCGGGGACTATGGCTACACCTTC. It translates to CASTRKGGDYGYTF.

The chain joins TRBV27 to TRBJ1-2; no clear D. The V end was cut by 7 bases, the J end by 1 base, with 16 bases between. The length of the CDR3 is 15 residues. CDR1 and CDR2 (germline): MNHEY, SMNVEV (reference sequence). Here the CDR3 DNA reads TGTGCCAGCACTCCTTCGAGAGGTTTTAACTATGGCTACACCTTC. Amino acids: CASTPSRGFNYGYTF.